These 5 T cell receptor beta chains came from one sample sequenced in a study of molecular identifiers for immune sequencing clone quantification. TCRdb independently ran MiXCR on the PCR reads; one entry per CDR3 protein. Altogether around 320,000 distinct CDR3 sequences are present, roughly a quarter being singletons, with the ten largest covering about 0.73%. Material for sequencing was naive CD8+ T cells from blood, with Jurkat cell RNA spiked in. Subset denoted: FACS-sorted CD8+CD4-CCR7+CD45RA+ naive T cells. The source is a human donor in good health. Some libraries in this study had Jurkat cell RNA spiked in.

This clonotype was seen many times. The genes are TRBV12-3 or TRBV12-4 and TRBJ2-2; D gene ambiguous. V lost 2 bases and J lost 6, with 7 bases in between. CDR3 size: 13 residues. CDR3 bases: TGTGCCAGCAGTTTATCCGAGGCCGGGGAGCTGTTTTTT. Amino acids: CASSLSEAGELFF.

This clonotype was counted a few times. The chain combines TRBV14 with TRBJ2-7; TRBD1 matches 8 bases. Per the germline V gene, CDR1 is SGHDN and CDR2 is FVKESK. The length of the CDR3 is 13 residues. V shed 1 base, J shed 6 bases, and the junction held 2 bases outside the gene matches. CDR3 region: CASSQAQGGEQYF. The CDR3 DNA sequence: TGTGCCAGCAGCCAAGCACAGGGGGGCGAGCAGTACTTC.

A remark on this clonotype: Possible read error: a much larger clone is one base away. The CDR3 DNA is TGTGCCAGTAGTTCCCACAGCGAATCCTACAATGAGCAGTTCTTC. Protein: CASSSHSESYNEQFF. The gene calls are TRBV19 and TRBJ2-1; D not resolved. The CDR3 has 15 residues. The V end was cut by 5 bases, the J end by 1 base, with 12 bases between. CDR1 and CDR2 (germline): LNHDA, SQIVND (reference sequence).

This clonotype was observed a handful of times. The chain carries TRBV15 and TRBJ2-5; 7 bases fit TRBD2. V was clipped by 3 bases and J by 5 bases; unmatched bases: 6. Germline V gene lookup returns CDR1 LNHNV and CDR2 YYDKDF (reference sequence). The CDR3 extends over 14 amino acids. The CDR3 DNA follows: TGTGCCACCAGCAGTGCGGGGGTAGATGAGACCCAGTACTTC. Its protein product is CATSSAGVDETQYF.

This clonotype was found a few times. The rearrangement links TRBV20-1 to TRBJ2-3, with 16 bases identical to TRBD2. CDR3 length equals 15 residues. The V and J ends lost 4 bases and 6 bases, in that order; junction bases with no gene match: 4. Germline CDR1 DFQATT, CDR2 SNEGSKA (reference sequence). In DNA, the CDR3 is TGCAGTGCTAAGGGACTAGCGGGAGGGCCGGATACGCAGTATTTT. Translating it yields CSAKGLAGGPDTQYF.